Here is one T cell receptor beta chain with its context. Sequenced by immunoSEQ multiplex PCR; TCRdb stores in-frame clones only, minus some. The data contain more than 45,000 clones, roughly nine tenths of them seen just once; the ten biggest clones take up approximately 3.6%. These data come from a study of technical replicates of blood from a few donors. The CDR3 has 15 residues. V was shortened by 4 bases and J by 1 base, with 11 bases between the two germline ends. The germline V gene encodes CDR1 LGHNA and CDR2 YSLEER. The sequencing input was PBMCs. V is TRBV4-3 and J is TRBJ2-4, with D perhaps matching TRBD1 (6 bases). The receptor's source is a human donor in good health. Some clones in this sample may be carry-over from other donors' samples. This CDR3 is CASSPGRGAKNIQYF. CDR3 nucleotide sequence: TGCGCCAGCAGCCCGGGCAGGGGTGCCAAAAACATTCAGTACTTC.